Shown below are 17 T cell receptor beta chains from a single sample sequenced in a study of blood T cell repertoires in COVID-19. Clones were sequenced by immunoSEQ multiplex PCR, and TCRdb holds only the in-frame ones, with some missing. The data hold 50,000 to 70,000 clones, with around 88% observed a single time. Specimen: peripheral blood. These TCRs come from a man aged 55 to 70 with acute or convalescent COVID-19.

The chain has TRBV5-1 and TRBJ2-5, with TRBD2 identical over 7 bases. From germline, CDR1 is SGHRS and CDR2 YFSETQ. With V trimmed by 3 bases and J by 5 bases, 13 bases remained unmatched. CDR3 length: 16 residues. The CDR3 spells CASSSDGGRVLETQYF. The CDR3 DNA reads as TGCGCCAGCAGCTCGGATGGCGGGAGAGTATTGGAGACCCAGTACTTC.

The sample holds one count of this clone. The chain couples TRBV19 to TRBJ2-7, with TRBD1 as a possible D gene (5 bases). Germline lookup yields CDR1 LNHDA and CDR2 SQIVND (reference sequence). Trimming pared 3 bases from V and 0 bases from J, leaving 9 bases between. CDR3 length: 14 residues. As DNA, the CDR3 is TGTGCCAGTAGTATCCAAGGGGCCTCCTACGAGCAGTACTTC. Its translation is CASSIQGASYEQYF.

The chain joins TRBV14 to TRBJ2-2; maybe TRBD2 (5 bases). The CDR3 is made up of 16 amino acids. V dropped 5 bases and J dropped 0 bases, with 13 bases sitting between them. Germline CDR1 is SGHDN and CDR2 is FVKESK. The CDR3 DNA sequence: TGTGCCAGCAGCGACTTAGCGATTTCGAACACCGGGGAGCTGTTTTTT. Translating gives CASSDLAISNTGELFF.

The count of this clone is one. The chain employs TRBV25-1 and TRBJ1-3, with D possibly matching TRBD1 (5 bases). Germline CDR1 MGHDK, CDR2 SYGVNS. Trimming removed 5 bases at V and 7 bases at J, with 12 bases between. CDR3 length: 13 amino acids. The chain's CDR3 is CASSTGLANTIYF. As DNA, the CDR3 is TGTGCCAGCAGTACGGGACTCGCCAACACCATATATTTT.

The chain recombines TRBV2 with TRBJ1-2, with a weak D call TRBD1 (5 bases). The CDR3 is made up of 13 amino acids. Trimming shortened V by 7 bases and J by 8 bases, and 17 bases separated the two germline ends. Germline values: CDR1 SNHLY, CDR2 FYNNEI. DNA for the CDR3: TGTGCCAGCATCCCACAGGCTCCGAGGGGCTACACCTTC. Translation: CASIPQAPRGYTF.

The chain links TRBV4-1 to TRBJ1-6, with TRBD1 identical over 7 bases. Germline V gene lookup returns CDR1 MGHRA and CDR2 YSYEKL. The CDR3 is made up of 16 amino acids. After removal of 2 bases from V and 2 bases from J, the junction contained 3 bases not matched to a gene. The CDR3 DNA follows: TGCGCCAGCAGCCAACCTGACAGGGCCTATAATTCACCCCTCCACTTT. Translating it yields CASSQPDRAYNSPLHF.

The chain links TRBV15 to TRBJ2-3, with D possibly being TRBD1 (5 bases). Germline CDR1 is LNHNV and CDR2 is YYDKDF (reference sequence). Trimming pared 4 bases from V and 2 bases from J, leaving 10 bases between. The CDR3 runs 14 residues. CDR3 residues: CATSMSGPTDTQYF. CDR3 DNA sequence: TGTGCCACCAGCATGTCAGGGCCCACAGATACGCAGTATTTT.

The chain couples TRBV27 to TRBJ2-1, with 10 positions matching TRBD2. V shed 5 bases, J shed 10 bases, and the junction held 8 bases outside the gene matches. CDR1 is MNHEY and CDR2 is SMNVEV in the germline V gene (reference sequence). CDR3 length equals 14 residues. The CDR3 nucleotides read TGTGCCAGCAGTCCCAGGACTAGCGGAAGAGAGCAGTTCTTC. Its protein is CASSPRTSGREQFF.

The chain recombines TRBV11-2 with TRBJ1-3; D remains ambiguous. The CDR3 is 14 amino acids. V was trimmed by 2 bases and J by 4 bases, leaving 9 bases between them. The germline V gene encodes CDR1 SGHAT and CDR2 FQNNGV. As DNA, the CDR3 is TGTGCCAGCAGCTTACGAGCGGCAGGAAACACCATATATTTT. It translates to CASSLRAAGNTIYF. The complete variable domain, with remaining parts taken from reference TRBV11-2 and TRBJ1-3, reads EAGVAQSPRYKIIEKRQSVAFWCNPISGHATLYWYQQILGQGPKLLIQFQNNGVVDDSQLPKDRFSAERLKGVDSTLKIQPAKLEDSAVYLCASSLRAAGNTIYFGEGSWLTVV.

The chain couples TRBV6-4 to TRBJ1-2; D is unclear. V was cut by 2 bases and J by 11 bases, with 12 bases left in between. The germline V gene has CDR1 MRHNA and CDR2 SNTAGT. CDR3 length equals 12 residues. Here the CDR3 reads CASSDTYRVYTF. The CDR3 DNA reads TGTGCCAGCAGTGACACCTACCGGGTTTACACCTTC.

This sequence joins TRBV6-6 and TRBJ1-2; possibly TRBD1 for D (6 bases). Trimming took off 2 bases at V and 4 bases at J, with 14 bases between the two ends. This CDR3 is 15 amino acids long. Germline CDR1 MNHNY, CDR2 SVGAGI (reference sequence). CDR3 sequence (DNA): TGTGCCAGCAGTTACCGGGACAAGGCGAGCTATGGCTACACCTTC. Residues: CASSYRDKASYGYTF.

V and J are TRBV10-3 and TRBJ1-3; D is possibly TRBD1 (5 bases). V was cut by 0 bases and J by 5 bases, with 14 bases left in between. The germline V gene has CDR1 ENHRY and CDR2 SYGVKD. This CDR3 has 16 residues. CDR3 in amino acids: CAISESTGLSRNTIYF. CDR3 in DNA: TGTGCCATCAGTGAGTCGACGGGACTGAGTCGAAACACCATATATTTT.

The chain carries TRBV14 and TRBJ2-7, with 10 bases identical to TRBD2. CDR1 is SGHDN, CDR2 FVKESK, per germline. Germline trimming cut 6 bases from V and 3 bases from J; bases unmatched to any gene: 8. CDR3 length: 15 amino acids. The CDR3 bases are TGTGCCAGCAGTCCAAGACTAGCGGGTCACTACGAGCAGTACTTC. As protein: CASSPRLAGHYEQYF.

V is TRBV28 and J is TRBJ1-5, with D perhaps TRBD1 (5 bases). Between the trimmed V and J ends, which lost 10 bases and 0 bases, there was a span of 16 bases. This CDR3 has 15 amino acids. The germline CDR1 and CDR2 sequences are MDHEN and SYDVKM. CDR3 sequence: CATVATVSSNQPQHF. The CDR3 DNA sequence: TGTGCCACCGTCGCGACAGTTTCTAGCAATCAGCCCCAGCATTTT.

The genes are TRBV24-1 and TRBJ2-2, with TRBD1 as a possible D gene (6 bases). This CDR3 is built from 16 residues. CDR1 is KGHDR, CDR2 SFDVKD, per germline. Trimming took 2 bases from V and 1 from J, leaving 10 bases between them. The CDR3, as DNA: TGTGCCACCAGTGATTACCGGGACAAGAACACCGGGGAGCTGTTTTTT. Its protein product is CATSDYRDKNTGELFF.

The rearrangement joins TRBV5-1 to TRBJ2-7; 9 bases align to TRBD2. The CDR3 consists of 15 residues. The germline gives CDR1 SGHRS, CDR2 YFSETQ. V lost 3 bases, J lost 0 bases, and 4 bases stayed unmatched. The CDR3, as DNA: TGCGCCAGCAGCTCTAGCGGGACCCTCTCCTACGAGCAGTACTTC. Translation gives CASSSSGTLSYEQYF.

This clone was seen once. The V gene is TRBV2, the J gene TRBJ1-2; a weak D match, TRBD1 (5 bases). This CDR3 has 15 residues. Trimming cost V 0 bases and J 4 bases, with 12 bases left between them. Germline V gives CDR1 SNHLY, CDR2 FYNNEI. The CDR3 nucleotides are TGTGCCAGCAGTGAAGCATCAGGCAGGGCCTATGGCTACACCTTC. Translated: CASSEASGRAYGYTF.